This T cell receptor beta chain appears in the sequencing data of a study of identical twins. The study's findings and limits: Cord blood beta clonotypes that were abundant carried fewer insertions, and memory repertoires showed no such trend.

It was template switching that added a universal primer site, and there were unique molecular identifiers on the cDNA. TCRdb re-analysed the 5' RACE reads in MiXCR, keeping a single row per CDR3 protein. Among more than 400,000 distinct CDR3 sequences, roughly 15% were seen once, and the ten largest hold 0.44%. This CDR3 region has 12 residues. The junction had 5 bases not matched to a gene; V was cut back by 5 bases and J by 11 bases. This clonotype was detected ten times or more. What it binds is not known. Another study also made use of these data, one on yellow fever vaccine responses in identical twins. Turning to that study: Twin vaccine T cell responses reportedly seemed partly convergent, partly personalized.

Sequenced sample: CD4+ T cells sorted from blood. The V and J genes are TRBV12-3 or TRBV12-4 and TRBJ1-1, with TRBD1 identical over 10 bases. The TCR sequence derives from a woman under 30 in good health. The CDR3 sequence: CASSTGTGDAFF. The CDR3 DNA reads TGTGCCAGCAGTACCGGGACAGGGGACGCTTTCTTT.